Following are 2 T cell receptor beta chains from one sample sequenced in a study of T cells in Graves' hyperthyroidism and ophthalmopathy (dated by TCRdb to the late 2010s). Libraries were prepared through multiplex PCR. Sequencing was performed on an Illumina HiSeq 2000. The TCR beta CDR3 regions were amplified from the RNA transcripts. A first-round RT-PCR of the TCR CDR3 used the HTBI primer set with the Qiagen OneStep RT-PCR kit. Using fastp trimming at Q25 and MiXCR clonotype assembly, TCRdb reanalyzed the public sequencing data and kept in-frame beta chains. Identical CDR3 proteins give one entry, which carries the most common genes and DNA. This sample lists roughly 170,000 distinct CDR3 sequences; more than 15% were detected once. 25% to 35% of the sample is taken by the ten largest. Sequencing was done on a sample of blood. The receptors shown here come from a woman aged 50 to 65 with Graves' hyperthyroidism.

In this sample, this clonotype turned up many times. This chain uses TRBV6-2 or TRBV6-3 with TRBJ2-7; 8 nucleotides match TRBD1. This CDR3 has 13 amino acids. CDR1 is MNHEY and CDR2 is SVGEGT in the germline V gene. The V gene end was trimmed by 4 bases and the J gene end by 4 bases; junction bases not matched to a gene: 3. In DNA form, the CDR3 reads TGTGCCAGCAGTTTGACAGGGGTATACGAGCAGTACTTC. The encoded protein is CASSLTGVYEQYF.

This clonotype showed up many times. The chain has TRBV5-6 and TRBJ2-3; D is undetermined. V shed 0 bases and J shed 7 bases, with 15 bases lying between them. CDR3 length: 15 residues. Germline V CDR1 and CDR2: SGHDT, YYEEEE. For the CDR3, the DNA is TGTGCCAGCAGCTTGGCGGTGACGAGGTTTAATACGCAGTATTTT. This codes for CASSLAVTRFNTQYF.